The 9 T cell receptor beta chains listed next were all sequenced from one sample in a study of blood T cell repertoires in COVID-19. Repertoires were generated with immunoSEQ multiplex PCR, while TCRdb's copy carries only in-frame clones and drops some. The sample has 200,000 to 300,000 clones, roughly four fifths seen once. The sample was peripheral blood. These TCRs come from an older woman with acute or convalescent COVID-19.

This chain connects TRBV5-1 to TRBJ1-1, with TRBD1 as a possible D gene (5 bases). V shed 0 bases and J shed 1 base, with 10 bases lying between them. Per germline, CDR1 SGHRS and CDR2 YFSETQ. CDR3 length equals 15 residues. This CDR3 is CASSLEADRNTEAFF. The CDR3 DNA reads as TGCGCCAGCAGCTTGGAGGCAGACAGGAACACTGAAGCTTTCTTT.

The CDR3 protein is CASSGTSGGTTTYEQYF. For the CDR3, the DNA is TGTGCCAGTAGCGGGACTAGCGGGGGGACTACTACCTACGAGCAGTACTTC. V and J are TRBV19 and TRBJ2-7, with TRBD2 matching over 15 bases. Unmatched junction bases numbered 8, after V lost 6 bases and J lost 2 bases. The germline gives CDR1 LNHDA, CDR2 SQIVND (reference sequence). The CDR3 is made up of 17 amino acids.

CDR3: CAISGTGGSNQPQHF. DNA for the CDR3: TGTGCCATCAGTGGGACAGGGGGTAGCAATCAGCCCCAGCATTTT. V usage is TRBV10-3 and J usage is TRBJ1-5; the match to TRBD1 covers 10 bases. J gave up 0 bases and V 4 bases, and 0 bases lay outside the gene matches. This CDR3 comprises 15 residues. Germline V gene lookup returns CDR1 ENHRY and CDR2 SYGVKD.

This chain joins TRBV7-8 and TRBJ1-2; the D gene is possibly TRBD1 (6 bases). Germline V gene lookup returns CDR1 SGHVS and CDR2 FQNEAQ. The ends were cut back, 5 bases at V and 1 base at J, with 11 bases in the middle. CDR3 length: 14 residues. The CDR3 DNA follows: TGTGCCAGCAGCCCTGACAGGTTTAACTATGGCTACACCTTC. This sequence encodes CASSPDRFNYGYTF.

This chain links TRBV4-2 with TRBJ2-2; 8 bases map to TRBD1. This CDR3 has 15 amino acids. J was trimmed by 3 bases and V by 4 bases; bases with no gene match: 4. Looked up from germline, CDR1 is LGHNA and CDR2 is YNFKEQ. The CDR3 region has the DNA TGTGCCAGCAGCCTCACGACAGGGGACACCGGGGAGCTGTTTTTT. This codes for CASSLTTGDTGELFF.

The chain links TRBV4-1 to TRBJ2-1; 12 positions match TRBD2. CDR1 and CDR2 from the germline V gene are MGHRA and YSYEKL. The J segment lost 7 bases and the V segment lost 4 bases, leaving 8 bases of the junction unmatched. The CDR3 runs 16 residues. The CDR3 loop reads CASSRGLAGGPNEQFF. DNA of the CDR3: TGCGCCAGCAGCCGGGGTCTAGCGGGGGGGCCTAATGAGCAGTTCTTC.

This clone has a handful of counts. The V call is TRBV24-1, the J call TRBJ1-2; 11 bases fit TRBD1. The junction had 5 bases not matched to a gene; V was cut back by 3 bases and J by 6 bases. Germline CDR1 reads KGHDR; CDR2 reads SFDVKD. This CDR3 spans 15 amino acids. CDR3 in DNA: TGTGCCACCAGTGATCGGACAGGGGGCGAGGATGGCTACACCTTC. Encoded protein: CATSDRTGGEDGYTF.

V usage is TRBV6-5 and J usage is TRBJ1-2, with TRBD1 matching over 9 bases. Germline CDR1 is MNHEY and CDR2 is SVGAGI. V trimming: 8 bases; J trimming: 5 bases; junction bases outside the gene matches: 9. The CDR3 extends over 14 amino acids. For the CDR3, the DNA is TGTGCCAGCCTTCCTCGACAGGGGGGATATGGCTACACCTTC. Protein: CASLPRQGGYGYTF.

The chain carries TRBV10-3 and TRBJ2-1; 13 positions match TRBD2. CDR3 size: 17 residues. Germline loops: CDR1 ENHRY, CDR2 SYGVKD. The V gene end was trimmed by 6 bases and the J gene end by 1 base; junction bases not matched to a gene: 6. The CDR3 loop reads CAIRGTSGVESYNEQFF. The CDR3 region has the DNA TGTGCCATCAGAGGGACTAGCGGGGTCGAGTCCTACAATGAGCAGTTCTTC.